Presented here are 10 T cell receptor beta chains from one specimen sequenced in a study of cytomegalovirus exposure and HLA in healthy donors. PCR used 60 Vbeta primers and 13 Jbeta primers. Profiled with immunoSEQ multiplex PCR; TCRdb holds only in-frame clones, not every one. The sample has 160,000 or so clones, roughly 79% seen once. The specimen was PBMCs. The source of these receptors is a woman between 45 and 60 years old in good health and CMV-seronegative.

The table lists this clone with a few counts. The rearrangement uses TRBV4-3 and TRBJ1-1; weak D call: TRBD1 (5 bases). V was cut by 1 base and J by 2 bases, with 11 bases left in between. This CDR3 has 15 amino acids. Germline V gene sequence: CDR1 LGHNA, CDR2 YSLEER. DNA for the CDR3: TGCGCCAGCAGCCAAGTGGCGGGGGTCAACACTGAAGCTTTCTTT. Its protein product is CASSQVAGVNTEAFF.

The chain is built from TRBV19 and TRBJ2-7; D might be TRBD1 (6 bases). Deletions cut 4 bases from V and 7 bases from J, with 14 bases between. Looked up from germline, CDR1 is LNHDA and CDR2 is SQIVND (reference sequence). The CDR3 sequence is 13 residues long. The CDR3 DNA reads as TGTGCCAGTAGTACCTCGCCCCAGGGGGAGCAGTACTTC. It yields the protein CASSTSPQGEQYF.

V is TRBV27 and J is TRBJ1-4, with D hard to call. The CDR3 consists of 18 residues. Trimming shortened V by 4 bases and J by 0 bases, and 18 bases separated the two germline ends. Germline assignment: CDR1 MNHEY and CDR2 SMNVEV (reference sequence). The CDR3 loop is CASSSRFWAISTNEKLFF. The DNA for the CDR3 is TGTGCCAGCAGTTCCCGTTTCTGGGCAATTTCAACTAATGAAAAACTGTTTTTT. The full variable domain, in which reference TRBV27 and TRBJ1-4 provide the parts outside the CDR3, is EAQVTQNPRYLITVTGKKLTVTCSQNMNHEYMSWYRQDPGLGLRQIYYSMNVEVTDKGDVPEGYKVSRKEKRNFPLILESPSPNQTSLYFCASSSRFWAISTNEKLFFGSGTQLSVL.

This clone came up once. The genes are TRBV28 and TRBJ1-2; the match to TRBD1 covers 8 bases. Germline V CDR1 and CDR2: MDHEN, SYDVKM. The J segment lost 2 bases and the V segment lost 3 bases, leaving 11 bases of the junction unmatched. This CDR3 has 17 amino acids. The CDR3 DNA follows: TGTGCCAGCAGTTTGCCCCCCTGGACAGGGAGAAACTATGGCTACACCTTC. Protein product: CASSLPPWTGRNYGYTF.

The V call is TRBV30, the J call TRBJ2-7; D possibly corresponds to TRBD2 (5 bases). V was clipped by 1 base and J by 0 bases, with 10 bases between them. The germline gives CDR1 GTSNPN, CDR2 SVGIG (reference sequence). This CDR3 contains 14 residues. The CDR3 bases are TGTGCCTGGAGTGGAGCGGTGAACTCCTACGAGCAGTACTTC. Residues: CAWSGAVNSYEQYF.

The CDR3 spells CASSELGQPQHF. CDR3 coding DNA: TGTGCCAGCAGTGAATTGGGCCAGCCCCAGCATTTT. The V gene is TRBV25-1, the J gene TRBJ1-5; D is unresolved. The germline V gene has CDR1 MGHDK and CDR2 SYGVNS. Trimming took 1 base from V and 7 from J, leaving 5 bases between them. This CDR3 has 12 residues.

DNA for the CDR3: TGTGCCAGCACCCAGGGACAGAAATACGAGCAGTACTTC. Its protein is CASTQGQKYEQYF. The J gene is TRBJ2-7, the V gene TRBV28; TRBD1 agrees at 7 bases. V gave up 7 bases and J gave up 4 bases; unmatched junction bases: 7. The CDR3 has 13 residues. Per the germline V gene, CDR1 is MDHEN and CDR2 is SYDVKM.

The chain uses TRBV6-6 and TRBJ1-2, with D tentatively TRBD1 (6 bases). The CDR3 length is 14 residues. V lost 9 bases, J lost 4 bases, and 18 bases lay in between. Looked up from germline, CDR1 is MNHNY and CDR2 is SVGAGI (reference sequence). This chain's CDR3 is CASRHRGYRYGYTF. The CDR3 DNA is TGTGCCAGTAGGCATAGGGGGTATCGCTATGGCTACACCTTC.

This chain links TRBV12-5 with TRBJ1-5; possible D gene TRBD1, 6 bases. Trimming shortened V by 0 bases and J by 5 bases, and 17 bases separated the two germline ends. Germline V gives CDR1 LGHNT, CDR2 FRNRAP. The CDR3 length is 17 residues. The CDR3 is CASGLVRGGELYQPQHF. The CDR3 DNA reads TGTGCTAGTGGTTTGGTAAGAGGGGGGGAGTTGTATCAGCCCCAGCATTTT.

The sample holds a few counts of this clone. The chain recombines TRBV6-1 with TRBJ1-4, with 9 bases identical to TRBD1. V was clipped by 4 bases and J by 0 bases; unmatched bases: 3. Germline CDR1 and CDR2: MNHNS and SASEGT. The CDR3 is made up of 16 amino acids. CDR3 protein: CASSVGQGATNEKLFF. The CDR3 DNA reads TGTGCCAGCAGTGTGGGACAGGGTGCAACTAATGAAAAACTGTTTTTT.